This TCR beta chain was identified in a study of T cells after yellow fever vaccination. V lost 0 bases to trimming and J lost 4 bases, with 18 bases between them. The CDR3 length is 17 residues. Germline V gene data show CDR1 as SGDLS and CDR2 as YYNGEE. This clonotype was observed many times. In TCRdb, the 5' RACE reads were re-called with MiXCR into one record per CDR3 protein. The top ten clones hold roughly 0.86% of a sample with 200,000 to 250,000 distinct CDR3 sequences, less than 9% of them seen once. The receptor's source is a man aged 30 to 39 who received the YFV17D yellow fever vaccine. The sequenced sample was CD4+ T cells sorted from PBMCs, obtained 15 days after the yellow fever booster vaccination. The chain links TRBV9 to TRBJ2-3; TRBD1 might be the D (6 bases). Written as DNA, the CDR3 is TGTGCCAGCAGCGTAGATGGGGGCCTCGTTTCGGCAGATACGCAGTATTTT. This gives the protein CASSVDGGLVSADTQYF.